The rows below give T cell receptor beta chains drawn from one sample of a study of shared clonotypes between healthy human individuals. The assay was immunoSEQ multiplex PCR, and TCRdb's table has in-frame clones only and misses some. The table has around 610,000 clones, around 96% seen once; the top ten hold approximately 0.12%. The sample taken for sequencing was naive CD8+ T cells sorted from blood. These receptors were collected from a woman aged 25 to 39 in good health. Both conserved end residues are part of each CDR3. A D gene is named only where the DNA matches it firmly. Rows may omit the clone size; those that give it use once, few, many or a size class.

j_gene: TRBJ2-1; abundance: -; d_gene: -; v_gene: TRBV19; CDR3aa: CASSIGTGLSEQFF; CDR3nt: TGTGCCAGTAGTATTGGCACTGGGCTAAGTGAGCAGTTCTTC
j_gene: TRBJ1-1; abundance: -; d_gene: TRBD1; v_gene: TRBV27; CDR3aa: CASREGTGGMNTEAFF; CDR3nt: TGTGCCAGCAGGGAGGGGACAGGCGGGATGAACACTGAAGCTTTCTTT
j_gene: TRBJ1-5; abundance: -; d_gene: -; v_gene: TRBV4-1; CDR3aa: CASSQDPYSNQPQHF; CDR3nt: TGCGCCAGCAGCCAAGATCCCTATAGCAATCAGCCCCAGCATTTT
j_gene: TRBJ1-1; abundance: -; d_gene: -; v_gene: TRBV9; CDR3aa: CASSVDGRLNTEAFF; CDR3nt: TGTGCCAGCAGCGTAGATGGGCGTTTGAACACTGAAGCTTTCTTT
j_gene: TRBJ2-1; abundance: -; d_gene: -; v_gene: TRBV29-1; CDR3aa: CSVDPDNEQFF; CDR3nt: TGCAGCGTTGATCCCGACAATGAGCAGTTCTTC
j_gene: TRBJ2-1; abundance: -; d_gene: TRBD2; v_gene: TRBV7-9; CDR3aa: CASSPSGSLDEQFF; CDR3nt: TGTGCCAGCAGCCCTAGCGGGAGCTTGGATGAGCAGTTCTTC
j_gene: TRBJ1-1; abundance: -; d_gene: TRBD1; v_gene: TRBV5-4; CDR3aa: CASSPQAGGTEAFF; CDR3nt: TGTGCCAGCAGCCCCCAGGCAGGGGGTACTGAAGCTTTCTTT
j_gene: TRBJ2-2; abundance: -; d_gene: TRBD2; v_gene: TRBV13; CDR3aa: CASSHGTSGNFGELFF; CDR3nt: TGTGCCAGCAGTCACGGGACTAGCGGGAACTTCGGGGAGCTGTTTTTT
j_gene: TRBJ2-7; abundance: -; d_gene: TRBD2; v_gene: TRBV6-5; CDR3aa: CASSDGLAASYEQYF; CDR3nt: TGTGCCAGCAGCGACGGACTAGCGGCCTCCTACGAGCAGTACTTC
j_gene: TRBJ1-2; abundance: -; d_gene: -; v_gene: TRBV28; CDR3aa: CASSPPGNYGYTF; CDR3nt: TGTGCCAGCAGCCCGCCGGGTAACTATGGCTACACCTTC
j_gene: TRBJ2-2; abundance: -; d_gene: TRBD1; v_gene: TRBV9; CDR3aa: CASSVGQGLGSGELFF; CDR3nt: TGTGCCAGCAGCGTAGGACAGGGGTTAGGTTCTGGGGAGCTGTTTTTT
j_gene: TRBJ2-2; abundance: -; d_gene: -; v_gene: TRBV7-9; CDR3aa: CASSLGTGELFF; CDR3nt: TGTGCCAGCAGCTTAGGTACCGGGGAGCTGTTTTTT
j_gene: TRBJ1-2; abundance: -; d_gene: -; v_gene: TRBV4-1; CDR3aa: CASSHPGGRDSGYTF; CDR3nt: TGCGCCAGCAGCCACCCCGGGGGCAGGGATAGTGGCTACACCTTC
j_gene: TRBJ2-7; abundance: -; d_gene: TRBD2; v_gene: TRBV29-1; CDR3aa: CSVEGLDGYEQYF; CDR3nt: TGCAGCGTTGAGGGACTAGACGGGTACGAGCAGTACTTC
j_gene: TRBJ1-2; abundance: -; d_gene: -; v_gene: TRBV21-1; CDR3aa: CASSKTGAAPLNYGYTF; CDR3nt: TGTGCCAGCAGCAAAACCGGGGCCGCTCCTTTAAACTATGGCTACACCTTC
j_gene: TRBJ2-7; abundance: -; d_gene: -; v_gene: TRBV7-9; CDR3aa: CASSPASPDSYEQYF; CDR3nt: TGTGCCAGCAGCCCCGCGAGTCCCGACTCCTACGAGCAGTACTTC
j_gene: TRBJ2-5; abundance: -; d_gene: TRBD2; v_gene: TRBV7-9; CDR3aa: CASSLTSGSRLETQYF; CDR3nt: TGTGCCAGCAGCTTAACTAGCGGGAGTCGTCTAGAGACCCAGTACTTC
j_gene: TRBJ1-4; abundance: -; d_gene: -; v_gene: TRBV28; CDR3aa: CASSFRRLNEKLFF; CDR3nt: TGTGCCAGCAGTTTTCGGCGCCTCAATGAAAAACTGTTTTTT
j_gene: TRBJ2-7; abundance: -; d_gene: TRBD2; v_gene: TRBV2; CDR3aa: CASSEISLAGNYEQYF; CDR3nt: TGTGCCAGCAGTGAAATATCATTAGCGGGAAACTACGAGCAGTACTTC
j_gene: TRBJ2-7; abundance: -; d_gene: -; v_gene: TRBV12-5; CDR3aa: CASGWDVNYEQYF; CDR3nt: TGTGCTAGTGGCTGGGACGTGAACTACGAGCAGTACTTC
j_gene: TRBJ2-7; abundance: -; d_gene: -; v_gene: TRBV5-6; CDR3aa: CASSLAQASYEQYF; CDR3nt: TGTGCCAGCAGCTTGGCACAGGCCTCCTACGAGCAGTACTTC
j_gene: TRBJ2-3; abundance: -; d_gene: TRBD2; v_gene: TRBV7-8; CDR3aa: CASTISGAPTDTQYF; CDR3nt: TGTGCCAGCACAATAAGCGGGGCCCCCACAGATACGCAGTATTTT
j_gene: TRBJ2-2; abundance: once; d_gene: TRBD1; v_gene: TRBV6-1; CDR3aa: CASHTGQGYTGELFF; CDR3nt: TGTGCCAGCCACACGGGACAGGGCTACACCGGGGAGCTGTTTTTT
j_gene: TRBJ2-5; abundance: -; d_gene: -; v_gene: TRBV2; CDR3aa: CASRNRGREQYF; CDR3nt: TGTGCCAGCAGGAACAGAGGCCGGGAGCAGTACTTC
j_gene: TRBJ2-5; abundance: -; d_gene: -; v_gene: TRBV21-1; CDR3aa: CASSKGGPGPPETQYF; CDR3nt: TGTGCCAGCAGCAAAGGAGGACCGGGACCCCCGGAGACCCAGTACTTC
j_gene: TRBJ2-7; abundance: -; d_gene: -; v_gene: TRBV10-3; CDR3aa: CAISESRPGIAVNYEQYF; CDR3nt: TGTGCCATCAGTGAGTCGAGACCTGGGATAGCGGTTAACTACGAGCAGTACTTC
j_gene: TRBJ1-2; abundance: -; d_gene: TRBD1; v_gene: TRBV16; CDR3aa: CASSRTGEDYGYTF; CDR3nt: TGTGCCAGCAGCCGCACAGGGGAGGACTATGGCTACACCTTC
j_gene: TRBJ1-1; abundance: -; d_gene: TRBD1; v_gene: TRBV4-1; CDR3aa: CASSPTQGGDTEAFF; CDR3nt: TGCGCCAGCAGCCCTACACAGGGGGGAGACACTGAAGCTTTCTTT
j_gene: TRBJ2-7; abundance: -; d_gene: TRBD2; v_gene: TRBV2; CDR3aa: CASSEYGSGPYEQYF; CDR3nt: TGTGCCAGCAGTGAATACGGTAGCGGGCCATACGAGCAGTACTTC
j_gene: TRBJ2-7; abundance: -; d_gene: TRBD1; v_gene: TRBV28; CDR3aa: CASSPNRGPHTLYVEQYF; CDR3nt: TGTGCCAGCAGTCCAAACAGGGGGCCTCATACCCTCTACGTCGAGCAGTACTTC
j_gene: TRBJ2-7; abundance: -; d_gene: TRBD1; v_gene: TRBV5-5; CDR3aa: CASNLWDSELYEQYF; CDR3nt: TGTGCCAGCAACCTATGGGACAGTGAACTCTACGAGCAGTACTTC
j_gene: TRBJ2-2; abundance: -; d_gene: TRBD2; v_gene: TRBV2; CDR3aa: CASSEGYGGGTGELFF; CDR3nt: TGTGCCAGCAGTGAAGGTTATGGGGGAGGGACCGGGGAGCTGTTTTTT
j_gene: TRBJ2-3; abundance: -; d_gene: -; v_gene: TRBV10-1; CDR3aa: CASWYTQYF; CDR3nt: TGCGCCAGCTGGTATACGCAGTATTTT
j_gene: TRBJ2-7; abundance: once; d_gene: TRBD1; v_gene: TRBV27; CDR3aa: CASSPTGGEQYF; CDR3nt: TGTGCCAGCAGTCCTACAGGGGGCGAGCAGTACTTC
j_gene: TRBJ2-7; abundance: -; d_gene: -; v_gene: TRBV10-1; CDR3aa: CASSETGSAYEQYF; CDR3nt: TGCGCCAGCAGTGAAACAGGTTCCGCCTACGAGCAGTACTTC
j_gene: TRBJ2-1; abundance: -; d_gene: TRBD2; v_gene: TRBV28; CDR3aa: CASSTRLAGWTEFDNEQFF; CDR3nt: TGTGCCAGCAGTACAAGACTAGCGGGGTGGACGGAGTTTGACAATGAGCAGTTCTTC
j_gene: TRBJ2-1; abundance: -; d_gene: TRBD1; v_gene: TRBV15; CDR3aa: CATSGGQGTYNEQFF; CDR3nt: TGTGCCACCAGCGGAGGACAGGGAACATACAATGAGCAGTTCTTC
j_gene: TRBJ2-7; abundance: -; d_gene: TRBD1; v_gene: TRBV28; CDR3aa: CASIDDRGPYEQYF; CDR3nt: TGTGCCAGCATTGACGACAGGGGACCCTACGAGCAGTACTTC
j_gene: TRBJ2-1; abundance: -; d_gene: TRBD1; v_gene: TRBV30; CDR3aa: CAWKRRDRDPLNEQFF; CDR3nt: TGTGCCTGGAAGCGCCGGGACAGGGACCCGCTCAATGAGCAGTTCTTC
j_gene: TRBJ1-1; abundance: -; d_gene: -; v_gene: TRBV6-5; CDR3aa: CASSYSILSVNTEAFF; CDR3nt: TGTGCCAGCAGTTACTCGATTTTATCCGTGAACACTGAAGCTTTCTTT